The rows below give T cell receptor beta chains drawn from one sample of a study of blood T cells in healthy people across ages. MiXCR was run by TCRdb on the 5' RACE reads, yielding one entry per CDR3 protein. This sample has around 1.1 million distinct CDR3 sequences, with about two fifths found just once. The sequenced sample consisted of blood. Source of these receptors: a man between 18 and 35 years old in good health. Each CDR3 is given with its conserved first and last residue. Each record gives: J gene, D gene, clone size, V gene, CDR3 DNA, CDR3 protein. The D gene is left open where the match is weak. Where a row states a size, it is once, few, many or the class of an expanded clone; other rows omit it.

TRBJ2-7,-,-,TRBV14,TGTGCCAGCAGCCAAGTTGTCGTTAGGGGTACCGCGTCCTACGAGCAGTACTTC,CASSQVVVRGTASYEQYF
TRBJ2-1,-,once,TRBV12-3/TRBV12-4,TGTGCCAGCAGTTTTATTGGGAAGCAATTGGGAAATGAGCAGTTCTTC,CASSFIGKQLGNEQFF
TRBJ2-5,TRBD2,-,TRBV7-9,TGTGCCAGCAGCCAACCGGGACTAGCGGAGACCCAGTACTTC,CASSQPGLAETQYF
TRBJ1-6,TRBD1,-,TRBV5-1,TGCGCCAGCAGCTTGGTATCCGACAGGGGGCAAAGCTCCTATAATTCACCCCTCCACTTT,CASSLVSDRGQSSYNSPLHF
TRBJ2-2,TRBD1,-,TRBV6-5,TGTGCCAGCAGTTACCCGTCCGGGACAGGGGAATTTGGGCTAAAAGCCGGGGAGCTGTTTTTT,CASSYPSGTGEFGLKAGELFF
TRBJ1-2,-,few,TRBV10-3,TGTGCCACAGGACAGACCTATGGCTACACCTTC,CATGQTYGYTF
TRBJ2-1,-,-,TRBV9,TGTGCCAGCAGCGGAAGAAGCGGTGAGCAGTTCTTC,CASSGRSGEQFF
TRBJ2-2,TRBD1,-,TRBV28,TGTGCCAGCAGCCGAGTCCCGGGACAGCCTCCTTACACCGGGGAGCTGTTTTTT,CASSRVPGQPPYTGELFF
TRBJ2-5,-,few,TRBV5-1,TGCGCCAGCAGCTTGAGGACGGGGGATCAGGGAGAGACCCAGTACTTC,CASSLRTGDQGETQYF
TRBJ2-5,TRBD1,once,TRBV20-1,TGCAGTGTCGCGAAGACAGGGGCCCCAGAGACCCAGTACTTC,CSVAKTGAPETQYF
TRBJ1-1,-,few,TRBV12-3/TRBV12-4,TGTGCCAGCAGTCCGTCGGGGGGAGGGGAAACTGAAGCTTTCTTT,CASSPSGGGETEAFF
TRBJ2-3,TRBD1,-,TRBV30,TGTGCCTGGAGTCAATGGACAGGCAATACGCAGTATTTT,CAWSQWTGNTQYF
TRBJ2-1,TRBD2,-,TRBV20-1,TGCAGTGCTAGTGAACGGCGGAGACGGGGGGGATCCTACAATGAGCAGTTCTTC,CSASERRRRGGSYNEQFF
TRBJ2-3,-,few,TRBV6-6,TGTGCCACTACGACCCAGGGCATAGATACGCAGTATTTT,CATTTQGIDTQYF
TRBJ2-1,-,few,TRBV4-2,TGTGCCAGCAGCCAAGTGTATAAGGTCCTCGAGGGGCACCTAAATGAGCAGTTCTTC,CASSQVYKVLEGHLNEQFF
TRBJ2-1,-,many,TRBV3-1,TGTGCCAGCAGCCAGTCCTGGGGGGGCCCCTACAATGAGCAGTTCTTC,CASSQSWGGPYNEQFF
TRBJ1-1,-,few,TRBV20-1,TGCAGTGCTAGACGGGGACTTATGAACACTGAAGCTTTCTTT,CSARRGLMNTEAFF
TRBJ2-2,TRBD1,-,TRBV20-1,TGCAGTGCTAGAGATCGGTGGGGGACAGCGAACACCGGGGAGCTGTTTTTT,CSARDRWGTANTGELFF
TRBJ1-2,-,many,TRBV6-5,TGTGCCAGCAGTTACGCAGTCAAACAGGGTAGTGGCTACACCTTC,CASSYAVKQGSGYTF
TRBJ2-7,TRBD1,-,TRBV20-1,TGCAGTGCTAGGGGGACAGGTCACCTCTCCTACGAGCAGTACTTC,CSARGTGHLSYEQYF
TRBJ2-1,-,-,TRBV9,TGTGCCAGCAGCGTAGGGACTATGGGGAATGAGCAGTTCTTC,CASSVGTMGNEQFF
TRBJ1-4,-,few,TRBV4-1,TGCGCCAGCAGCCAAGGGCCATGGGATGAGAAACTGTTTTTT,CASSQGPWDEKLFF
TRBJ2-1,TRBD2,-,TRBV5-1,TGCGCCAGCAGCTCGATGTTCGGCGGGGGGAAAGGCAATGAGCAGTTCTTC,CASSSMFGGGKGNEQFF
TRBJ2-7,-,-,TRBV27,TGTGCCAGCAGGGGGGCTAGCGGACAGTACTACGAGCAGTACTTC,CASRGASGQYYEQYF
TRBJ2-7,TRBD1,-,TRBV20-1,TGCAGTGTTTCCGGGACAGAGTCCTCCTACGAGCAGTACTTC,CSVSGTESSYEQYF
TRBJ2-1,-,few,TRBV7-9,TGTGCCAGCAGCTCCGTGGGGGGTAGAGATGAGCAGTTCTTC,CASSSVGGRDEQFF
TRBJ2-3,-,few,TRBV7-9,TGTGCCAGCAGGGGTGTTGGGGATACGCAGTATTTT,CASRGVGDTQYF
TRBJ2-5,-,few,TRBV4-2,TGTGCCATCAAACAGACCGTCTGGGGGCAAGAGACCCAGTACTTC,CAIKQTVWGQETQYF
TRBJ1-2,-,few,TRBV6-5,TGTGCCAGCAGTTACACACTCAATACTAACTATGGCTACACCTTC,CASSYTLNTNYGYTF
TRBJ2-3,-,few,TRBV11-1,TGTGCCAGCAGCTTAGAGGTGGTCGGAGATACGCAGTATTTT,CASSLEVVGDTQYF
TRBJ1-2,-,few,TRBV9,TGTGCCAGCAGCGTAGGACAGCAGGGTAGGGGCTACACCTTC,CASSVGQQGRGYTF
TRBJ1-6,-,few,TRBV7-9,TGTGCCAGCAGCCCCCTGGGATCACCCCTCCACTTT,CASSPLGSPLHF
TRBJ2-2,TRBD1,-,TRBV4-3,TGCGCCAGCAGCCAAGAACAGGGGGCGACCACCGGGGAGCTGTTTTTT,CASSQEQGATTGELFF
TRBJ2-1,TRBD2,few,TRBV5-5,TGTGCCAGCAGCTTGGCCTTTAGCGGGGGAAATGAGCAGTTCTTC,CASSLAFSGGNEQFF
TRBJ2-5,-,-,TRBV7-9,TGTACCAGCAGCTTAACGCTAAGGGGGGCAGAGACCCAGTACTTC,CTSSLTLRGAETQYF
TRBJ2-3,-,few,TRBV20-1,TGCAGTGCCCCTTTGGGTACCAGGACAGATACGCAGTATTTT,CSAPLGTRTDTQYF
TRBJ1-2,-,few,TRBV24-1,TGTGCCACCAGTGAGGGCGGGGACTATGGCTACACCTTC,CATSEGGDYGYTF
TRBJ2-5,TRBD1,-,TRBV6-6,TGTGCCAGCACCCCACAGGGGGCAGGGGAGACCCAGTACTTC,CASTPQGAGETQYF
TRBJ2-2,TRBD1,few,TRBV28,TGTGCCAGCAATCAAGCCCGGGACAGGGCCAACACCGGGGAGCTGTTTTTT,CASNQARDRANTGELFF
TRBJ2-3,TRBD2,few,TRBV20-1,TGCAGTGCCACTAGACTAGCGGGTAGAGATACGCAGTATTTT,CSATRLAGRDTQYF
TRBJ2-7,-,-,TRBV29-1,TGCAGCGTTGATAATCCCGGGGAAACCTACGAGCAGTACTTC,CSVDNPGETYEQYF
TRBJ1-4,-,-,TRBV28,TGTGCCAGCAGTCCAATTAACGGGGGGGATGAAAAACTGTTTTTT,CASSPINGGDEKLFF
TRBJ2-1,-,many,TRBV5-1,TGTGCCAGCAGCTTAGGGACCTACAATGAGCAGTTCTTC,CASSLGTYNEQFF
TRBJ2-7,TRBD2,-,TRBV5-1,TGCGCCAGCAGCTCCGGGACTAGCGGGGGGAACAATGAGCAGTACTTC,CASSSGTSGGNNEQYF
TRBJ2-3,-,-,TRBV28,TGTGCCAGCAGTTCCTTCAACACAGATACGCAGTATTTT,CASSSFNTDTQYF
TRBJ1-2,TRBD1,-,TRBV2,TGTGCCAGCAGTGAAAACAGGGGTTCGGGCTATGGCTACACCTTC,CASSENRGSGYGYTF
TRBJ2-1,-,-,TRBV2,TGTGCCAGCAGTGGACAGATCAATGAGCAGTTCTTC,CASSGQINEQFF
TRBJ1-4,TRBD1,-,TRBV24-1,TGTGCCACCAAAGGACAGGGAAATGAAAAACTGTTTTTT,CATKGQGNEKLFF
TRBJ2-5,TRBD1,-,TRBV7-9,TGTGCCAGCAGCCGTACAGGGGGCAATGAGCAGTACTTC,CASSRTGGNEQYF